The T cell receptor beta chain described here comes from a study of blood T cell repertoires in COVID-19. Across the study: PBMCs, B-cell-depleted T cells, or T cells were the source of the cDNA or gDNA that made up the material.

The CDR3 sequence is 13 residues long. Germline-derived CDR1 and CDR2 are SGHRS and YFSETQ. Between the trimmed V and J ends, which lost 2 bases and 5 bases, there was a span of 10 bases. Using immunoSEQ multiplex PCR, the repertoire was profiled, and TCRdb retains in-frame clones only, with some absent. Of 360,000 or so clones listed, around nine tenths are singletons. Participant ages covered roughly 18 to 89 years across 25 or so US areas. The TCR originated in a woman in her 30s who had recovered from COVID-19. The genes are TRBV5-1 and TRBJ1-2, with D perhaps matching TRBD1 (5 bases). Sample: PBMCs or T cells enriched from blood (not recorded which). The CDR3: CASSLTGSYGYTF. The DNA for the CDR3 is TGCGCCAGCAGCTTAACAGGTTCTTATGGCTACACCTTC.